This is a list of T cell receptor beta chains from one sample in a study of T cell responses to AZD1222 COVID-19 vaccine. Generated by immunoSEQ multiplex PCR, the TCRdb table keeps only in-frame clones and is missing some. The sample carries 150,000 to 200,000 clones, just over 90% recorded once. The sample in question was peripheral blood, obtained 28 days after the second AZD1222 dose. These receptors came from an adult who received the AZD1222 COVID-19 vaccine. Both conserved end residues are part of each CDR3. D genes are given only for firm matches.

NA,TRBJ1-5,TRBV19,CASSIDLDQPQHF,TGTGCCAGTAGTATAGACCTCGATCAGCCCCAGCATTTT
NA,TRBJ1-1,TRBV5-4,CASSFERPSTEAFF,TGTGCCAGCAGCTTCGAACGTCCGAGCACTGAAGCTTTCTTT
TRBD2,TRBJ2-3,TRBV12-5,CASGLGASGYTDTQYF,TGTGCTAGTGGTTTGGGCGCTAGCGGTTACACAGATACGCAGTATTTT
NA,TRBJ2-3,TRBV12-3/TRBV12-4,CASSLGPGDTQYF,TGTGCCAGCAGTTTAGGGCCCGGAGATACGCAGTATTTT
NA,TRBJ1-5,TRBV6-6,CASSYYRGVSGQPQHF,TGTGCCAGCAGTTACTATCGCGGGGTCTCGGGGCAGCCCCAGCATTTT
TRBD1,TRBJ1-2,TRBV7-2,CASSNRVGQASGYGYTF,TGTGCCAGCAGCAATAGGGTAGGACAGGCCTCAGGATATGGCTACACCTTC
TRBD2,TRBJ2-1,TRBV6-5,CASSYSGGGSYNEQFF,TGTGCCAGCAGTTACTCGGGCGGGGGTAGCTACAATGAGCAGTTCTTC
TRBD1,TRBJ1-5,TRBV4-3,CASSQDAPVPGTVLNQPQHF,TGCGCCAGCAGCCAAGACGCGCCGGTCCCTGGGACAGTCCTCAATCAGCCCCAGCATTTT
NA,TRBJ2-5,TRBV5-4,CASSTGTQETQYF,TGTGCCAGCAGCACCGGGACCCAAGAGACCCAGTACTTC
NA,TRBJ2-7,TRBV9,CASSVAEGAYEQYF,TGTGCCAGCAGCGTAGCGGAGGGGGCCTACGAGCAGTACTTC
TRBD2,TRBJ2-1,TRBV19,CASSARLAGVVSYNEQFF,TGTGCCAGTAGTGCCAGACTAGCGGGAGTTGTCTCCTACAATGAGCAGTTCTTC
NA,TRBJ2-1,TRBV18,CASSPIPGSIHNEQFF,TGTGCCAGCTCACCAATCCCGGGAAGTATCCACAATGAGCAGTTCTTC
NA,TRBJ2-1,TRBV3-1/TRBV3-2,CASSQEYDRFNEQFF,TGTGCCAGCAGCCAAGAATACGACAGGTTCAATGAGCAGTTCTTC
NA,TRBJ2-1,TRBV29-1,CSVEFGGEQFF,TGCAGCGTTGAATTCGGGGGTGAGCAGTTCTTC
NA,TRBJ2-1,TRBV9,CASSVALSNEQFF,TGTGCCAGCAGCGTAGCGCTAAGCAATGAGCAGTTCTTC
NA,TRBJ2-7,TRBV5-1,CASTLDRFYEQYF,TGCGCCAGCACCCTTGACAGATTCTACGAGCAGTACTTC